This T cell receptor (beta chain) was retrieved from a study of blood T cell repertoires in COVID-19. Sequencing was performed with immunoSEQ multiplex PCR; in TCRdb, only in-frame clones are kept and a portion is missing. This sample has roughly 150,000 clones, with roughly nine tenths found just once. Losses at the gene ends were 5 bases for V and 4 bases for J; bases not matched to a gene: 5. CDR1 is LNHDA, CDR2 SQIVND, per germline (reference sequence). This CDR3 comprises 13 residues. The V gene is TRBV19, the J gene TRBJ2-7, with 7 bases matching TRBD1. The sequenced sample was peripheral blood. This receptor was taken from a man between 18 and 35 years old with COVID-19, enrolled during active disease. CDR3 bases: TGTGCCAGTAGTTTCGCCAGGGGGTACGAGCAGTACTTC. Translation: CASSFARGYEQYF.